Listed below are T cell receptor beta chains from one sample, sequenced in a study of T cell responses to AZD1222 COVID-19 vaccine. Sequenced by immunoSEQ multiplex PCR; TCRdb stores in-frame clones only, minus some. Among roughly 130,000 clones listed, 91% were seen once. The sample consisted of peripheral blood, taken 28 days after the second dose of the MenACWY control vaccine. The receptors here all came from an adult who received the MenACWY meningococcal vaccine as a control. Each CDR3 is given with its conserved first and last residue. A D gene is named only where the DNA matches it firmly. Some rows mark clone size as missing; the rest say once, few, many or name a class of expanded clone.

size | J | V | D | DNA | CDR3
- | TRBJ1-4 | TRBV7-9 | - | TGTGCCAGCAGCTTGCTGGACGGCAATGAAAAACTGTTTTTT | CASSLLDGNEKLFF
- | TRBJ2-1 | TRBV24-1 | - | TGTGCCACCAGTGATTTTGCTAGCAACAATGAGCAGTTCTTC | CATSDFASNNEQFF
- | TRBJ1-2 | TRBV18 | TRBD1 | TGTGCCAGCTCACCATTCGGGACAGGAGCTAACTATGGCTACACCTTC | CASSPFGTGANYGYTF
few | TRBJ2-2 | TRBV19 | - | TGTGCCAGTAGTAAGGAAGTGACCGGGGAGCTGTTTTTT | CASSKEVTGELFF
- | TRBJ2-1 | TRBV10-3 | - | TGTGCCATCAGGGAGGGGTCGGGAAATGAGCAGTTCTTC | CAIREGSGNEQFF
- | TRBJ1-6 | TRBV7-2 | TRBD1 | TGTGCCAGCAGCCCAACGACAGGGGCGTTTTCACCCCTCCACTTT | CASSPTTGAFSPLHF
- | TRBJ2-5 | TRBV19 | - | TGTGCCAGTAGTATAGACAGTACGGGGCAAGAGACCCAGTACTTC | CASSIDSTGQETQYF
- | TRBJ2-5 | TRBV11-2 | - | TGTGCCAGCAGCGCAATGGGGGGCGGAGAGACCCAGTACTTC | CASSAMGGGETQYF
- | TRBJ1-6 | TRBV28 | - | TGTGCCAGCAGTTTACAGGGCATAAATAATTCACCCCTCCACTTT | CASSLQGINNSPLHF
- | TRBJ2-7 | TRBV7-2 | - | TGTGCCAGCAGAAGTACAGATCGAAGCAGTTCGGAGCAGTACTTC | CASRSTDRSSSEQYF
- | TRBJ2-5 | TRBV7-7 | TRBD2 | TGTGCTAGCAGCTTACAGACTAGCGGGAGGGCCGGAGAGACCCAGTACTTC | CASSLQTSGRAGETQYF
once | TRBJ2-7 | TRBV28 | - | TGTGCCAGCAGCCCACAGGGGAGGGGGTCTGGGCAGTACTTC | CASSPQGRGSGQYF
- | TRBJ1-6 | TRBV4-3 | - | TGCGCCAGCAGCCAAGCCTCCTTAGGAAATTCACCCCTCCACTTT | CASSQASLGNSPLHF
- | TRBJ1-4 | TRBV5-1 | TRBD1 | TGCGCCAGCAGCCTGCGGACAGGGCCTAATGAAAAACTGTTTTTT | CASSLRTGPNEKLFF
- | TRBJ1-3 | TRBV9 | TRBD1 | TGTGCCAGCAGCGTAGGAGGGACAGGAAGAAACACCATATATTTT | CASSVGGTGRNTIYF
- | TRBJ2-1 | TRBV9 | TRBD1 | TGTGCCAGCAGCCCCACAGGGGGCGGGCACAATGAGCAGTTCTTC | CASSPTGGGHNEQFF
- | TRBJ1-6 | TRBV4-1 | - | TGCGCCAGCAGCCAAGACGTCCTGGCAGGGGACTATAATTCACCCCTCCACTTT | CASSQDVLAGDYNSPLHF
- | TRBJ2-6 | TRBV11-1 | - | TGTGCCAGCAGCTTAGCCCGTGATTGGGCCAACGTCCTGACTTTC | CASSLARDWANVLTF
- | TRBJ2-5 | TRBV7-9 | - | TGTGCCAGCAGCTTAAGTAGGGCCGGGGAGACCCAGTACTTC | CASSLSRAGETQYF
- | TRBJ1-1 | TRBV19 | TRBD1 | TGTGCCAGTAGTATGGGCAGGGGGCAATCCCCGAACACTGAAGCTTTCTTT | CASSMGRGQSPNTEAFF
once | TRBJ1-1 | TRBV3-1/TRBV3-2 | - | TGTGCCAGCAGCCAAAGTTGGGACAAGAGGAACACTGAAGCTTTCTTT | CASSQSWDKRNTEAFF
- | TRBJ1-2 | TRBV3-1/TRBV3-2 | - | TGTGCCAGCAGCCAAGAGGATGGCTACACCTTC | CASSQEDGYTF
- | TRBJ2-5 | TRBV29-1 | - | TGCAGCGCCTCAGGGTTGGAGGGCGGCGGCCAGTACTTC | CSASGLEGGGQYF
once | TRBJ1-1 | TRBV19 | - | TGTGCCACCACATCAGGGGAGGACAACACTGAAGCTTTCTTT | CATTSGEDNTEAFF
- | TRBJ2-7 | TRBV5-4 | TRBD2 | TGTGCCAGCAGTGCTAGCGGGGGGCCTCACGAGCAGTACTTC | CASSASGGPHEQYF